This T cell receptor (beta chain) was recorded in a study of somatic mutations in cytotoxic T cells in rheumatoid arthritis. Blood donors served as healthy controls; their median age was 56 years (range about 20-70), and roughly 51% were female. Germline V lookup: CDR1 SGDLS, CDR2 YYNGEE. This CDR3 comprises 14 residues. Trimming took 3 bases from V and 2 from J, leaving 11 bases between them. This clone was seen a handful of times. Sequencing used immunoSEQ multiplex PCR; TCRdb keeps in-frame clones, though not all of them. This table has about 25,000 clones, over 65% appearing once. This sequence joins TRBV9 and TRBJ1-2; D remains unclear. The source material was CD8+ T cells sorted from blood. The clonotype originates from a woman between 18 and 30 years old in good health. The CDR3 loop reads CASSARTGNYGYTF. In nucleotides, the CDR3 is TGTGCCAGCAGCGCCCGGACGGGGAACTATGGCTACACCTTC.